This T cell receptor beta chain derives from a study of response to subunit inactivated influenza vaccine. The study, taken as a whole, reports: Each seasonal influenza vaccination recruits few new T cells, the authors suggested.

Worth noting for this clonotype: Its antigen is not known.

TCRdb re-derived calls from the RT-PCR reads in MiXCR, one entry per CDR3 protein. Of roughly 670,000 distinct CDR3 sequences listed, around 13% were seen once; the top ten hold 7.6%. The source of this sequence is a man in his forties or fifties who received an inactivated influenza vaccine. The input for sequencing was PBMCs from blood, taken less than 15 days before vaccination.

The CDR3: CASSLDVFDEKLFF. CDR3 nucleotides: TGTGCCAGCAGCTTAGACGTTTTCGATGAAAAACTGTTTTTT. J is TRBJ1-4 and V is TRBV7-2; D gene unclear. Germline CDR1 and CDR2: SGHTA and FQGNSA. V was shortened by 1 base and J by 6 bases, with 9 bases between the two germline ends. This CDR3 region has 14 residues.